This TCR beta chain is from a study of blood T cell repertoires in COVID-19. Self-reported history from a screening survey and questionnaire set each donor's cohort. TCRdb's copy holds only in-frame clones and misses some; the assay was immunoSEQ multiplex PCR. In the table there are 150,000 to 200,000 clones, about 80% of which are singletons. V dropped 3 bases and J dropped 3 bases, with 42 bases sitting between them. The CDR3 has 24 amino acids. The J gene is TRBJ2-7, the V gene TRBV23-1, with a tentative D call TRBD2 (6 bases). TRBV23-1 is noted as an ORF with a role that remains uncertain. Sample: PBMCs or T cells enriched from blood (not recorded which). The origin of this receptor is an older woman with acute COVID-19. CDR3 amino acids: CASSQDRDGSLLGAGKKTVYEQYF. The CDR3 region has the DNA TGCGCCAGCAGTCAGGACCGGGACGGATCCCTCCTGGGAGCGGGTAAGAAGACAGTCTACGAGCAGTACTTC.